Listed below are T cell receptor beta chains from one sample, sequenced in a study of T cells in Graves' hyperthyroidism and ophthalmopathy. TCRdb independently ran MiXCR on the multiplex PCR reads; one entry per CDR3 protein. The sample yields about 200,000 distinct CDR3 sequences, 17% seen once. The sequenced sample consisted of blood. The receptors were gathered from a woman aged 50 to 60 with Graves' hyperthyroidism. Each CDR3 is given with its conserved first and last residue. Fields, in order: D gene, V gene, clone size, J gene, CDR3 DNA, CDR3 protein. The D gene is left open where the match is weak. Size is omitted from some rows. Given values are once, few, many or a class for expanded clones.

TRBD2,TRBV7-2,many,TRBJ2-1,TGTGCCAGCAGCTTAGATAGCGGGAGGTATGAGCAGTTCTTC,CASSLDSGRYEQFF
-,TRBV24-1,few,TRBJ1-5,TGTGCCACCAGTGATTCAAAGGTCGGGCAGCCCCAGCATTTT,CATSDSKVGQPQHF
TRBD2,TRBV20-1,-,TRBJ2-1,TGCAGTGCTAGACTGGCTAGCGGGAGGGGGAACAATGAGCAGTTCTTC,CSARLASGRGNNEQFF
-,TRBV4-1,-,TRBJ1-2,TGCGCCAGCAGCCAAGATGCAGGCGATGGCTACACCTTC,CASSQDAGDGYTF
-,TRBV7-8,many,TRBJ2-1,TGTGCCAGCAGCTTGACCCTACCGGGAGCTTTGAATGAGCAGTTCTTC,CASSLTLPGALNEQFF
TRBD1,TRBV7-2,-,TRBJ2-5,TGTGCCAGCAGCCACATGACAGGGGGTAGAGAGACCCAGTACTTC,CASSHMTGGRETQYF
-,TRBV28,many,TRBJ2-1,TGTGCCAGCAGTGCGGACCTAGCGCCGATCTACAATGAGCAGTTCTTC,CASSADLAPIYNEQFF
-,TRBV6-1,many,TRBJ1-1,TGTGCCAGCAATCACAGGACAGTCGGGGATACCACTGAAACTTTCTTT,CASNHRTVGDTTETFF
-,TRBV7-9,many,TRBJ1-1,TGTGCCAGCAGCTTCGACAAGGGCACTGAAGCTTTCTTT,CASSFDKGTEAFF
-,TRBV5-1,few,TRBJ1-2,TGCGCCAGCAGCTTGGACGCCAGTTGGAACTATGGCTACACCTTC,CASSLDASWNYGYTF
-,TRBV7-9,many,TRBJ2-5,TGTGCCAGCAGCATGGTTGAGGTGGAGACCCAGTACTTC,CASSMVEVETQYF
-,TRBV7-6,many,TRBJ2-7,TGTGCCAGCAGCGAGGGCCGGTACGAGCAGTACTTC,CASSEGRYEQYF
TRBD1,TRBV7-9,-,TRBJ1-2,TGTGCCAGCATCGGGGGGGGGACAGACCTTTATGGCTACACCTTC,CASIGGGTDLYGYTF
-,TRBV7-2,many,TRBJ1-1,TGTGCCAGCAGCCGACGACAGCCGCTGAACACTGAAGCTTTCTTT,CASSRRQPLNTEAFF
-,TRBV20-1,many,TRBJ2-3,TGCAGTGCTCCATCCCCTACAGATACGCAGTATTTT,CSAPSPTDTQYF
-,TRBV24-1,few,TRBJ2-7,TGTGCCACCAGCGGCTACAGGTCCTACGAGCAGTACTTC,CATSGYRSYEQYF
-,TRBV28,once,TRBJ1-5,TGTGCCAGCAGTTTACCGGGTCTCAATCAGCCCCAGCATTTT,CASSLPGLNQPQHF
-,TRBV7-2,many,TRBJ2-5,TGTGCCAGCAGCGAAAGAAGACTGGGGGGCGAGACCCAGTACTTC,CASSERRLGGETQYF
-,TRBV6-1,-,TRBJ1-2,TGTGCCAGCACCCCCTCTGGGGTCTATGGCTACACCTTC,CASTPSGVYGYTF
-,TRBV27,many,TRBJ1-2,TGTGCCAGCAGTTTAGGTGACAGCGCGATCTATGGCTACACCTTC,CASSLGDSAIYGYTF
-,TRBV12-3/TRBV12-4,many,TRBJ1-5,TGTGCCAGCAGAACCGGGATTGATCAGCCCCAGCATTTT,CASRTGIDQPQHF
TRBD1,TRBV20-1,-,TRBJ1-6,TGCAGTGCTAGACAGGGGGGATATAATTCACCCCTCCACTTT,CSARQGGYNSPLHF
-,TRBV4-2,-,TRBJ2-1,TGTGCCAGCAGCCAGGCCGACGGGAGAGAGCAGTTCTTC,CASSQADGREQFF
-,TRBV28,few,TRBJ1-1,TGTGCCAGCAGTCCCGGCCCTACCCCCACTGAAGCTTTCTTT,CASSPGPTPTEAFF
-,TRBV2,many,TRBJ1-1,TGTGCCAGCATCCCAGAGATGGGGAACACTGAAGCTTTCTTT,CASIPEMGNTEAFF
-,TRBV2,many,TRBJ1-5,TGTGCCAGCAGTGTGGGGCAGGGGCCCACTCAGCCCCAGCATTTT,CASSVGQGPTQPQHF
-,TRBV12-5,-,TRBJ2-4,TGTGCTAGTGGTTTGATCGAGAACAAAAACATTCAGTACTTC,CASGLIENKNIQYF
-,TRBV29-1,-,TRBJ1-1,TGCAGCTACGCCCTAGGGGGGGTGGGGACTGAAGCTTTCTTT,CSYALGGVGTEAFF
-,TRBV11-3,many,TRBJ1-1,TGTGCCAGCAGCGAGACCAGGGGAAGAGCTTTCTTT,CASSETRGRAFF
TRBD1,TRBV11-2,-,TRBJ2-7,TGTGCCAGCAGGGTAAAACCGGGACAGGCCTACGAGCAGTACTTC,CASRVKPGQAYEQYF
-,TRBV11-2,few,TRBJ1-6,TGTGCCAGCAGCTTATATAATTCACCCCTCCACTTT,CASSLYNSPLHF
TRBD2,TRBV28,-,TRBJ2-1,TGTGCCAGCAGTTTATTAGCGGGGGATGACAATGAGCAGTTCTTC,CASSLLAGDDNEQFF
TRBD1,TRBV10-3,many,TRBJ1-4,TGTGCCATCAGACGTACAGGGGATGAAAAACTGTTTTTT,CAIRRTGDEKLFF
-,TRBV6-1,-,TRBJ1-4,TGTGCCAGCAGAGAGACAGTTGATAATGAAAAACTGTTTTTT,CASRETVDNEKLFF
-,TRBV20-1,few,TRBJ2-7,TGCAGTGCTAGTTGGGGAGCCTACGAGCAGTACTTC,CSASWGAYEQYF
TRBD2,TRBV9,many,TRBJ2-3,TGTGCCAGCAGCGAGACTAGCGGGAGAACAGATACGCAGTATTTT,CASSETSGRTDTQYF
-,TRBV19,few,TRBJ1-4,TGTGCCAGCCAAGTCGCAACTAATGAAAAACTGTTTTTT,CASQVATNEKLFF
TRBD2,TRBV9,-,TRBJ2-3,TGTGCCAGCAGCGTATATCTCGGCGGGAGTGGCACAGATACGCAGTATTTT,CASSVYLGGSGTDTQYF
-,TRBV30,few,TRBJ2-3,TGTGCCTGGAGCGTTGGACCCGCTATCGGGGATACGCAGTATTTT,CAWSVGPAIGDTQYF
-,TRBV2,many,TRBJ1-6,TGTGCCAGCAGTAGGGGCGCTAATTCACCCCTCCACTTT,CASSRGANSPLHF
TRBD2,TRBV24-1,-,TRBJ2-1,TGTGCCACCAGTGATTTGGAAGCGACTAGCGGGACTTACAATGAGCAGTTCTTC,CATSDLEATSGTYNEQFF
TRBD1,TRBV5-1,-,TRBJ2-1,TGCGCCAGCAGCTCCGACAGGGGCAATGAGCAGTTCTTC,CASSSDRGNEQFF
TRBD1,TRBV9,-,TRBJ1-4,TGTGCCAGCAGCGGACAGGGAAGGCAGTATGGACCTGAAAAACTGTTTTTT,CASSGQGRQYGPEKLFF
-,TRBV30,few,TRBJ2-7,TGTGCCTGGAGTGGCGGTAGAGACTACGAGCAGTACTTC,CAWSGGRDYEQYF
-,TRBV27,many,TRBJ1-5,TGTGCCAGCAGTTTAACGAGGAATCAGCCCCAGCATTTT,CASSLTRNQPQHF